Described below is a single T cell receptor (beta chain) sequence and its context. What it recognizes is unknown. This specimen comes from a study of T-cell memory formation after mild COVID-19. TCRdb fed the 5' RACE reads into MiXCR, producing one record per CDR3 protein. This sample has roughly 400,000 distinct CDR3 sequences, with roughly 24% found just once. Germline-derived CDR1 and CDR2 are DFQATT and SNEGSKA (reference sequence). CDR3 length: 14 amino acids. V trimming: 2 bases; J trimming: 5 bases; junction bases outside the gene matches: 7. Whole-study findings and limits: That cross-reactive memory joined was suggested by some responding clones appearing in pre-infection memory.

The V and J genes are TRBV20-1 and TRBJ2-3; TRBD2 matches at 7 bases. The TCR originated in an adult woman who had mild COVID-19 (a few samples of this study predate the infection). Cell type and time point are not known. Material: PBMCs or a T cell subset sorted from them (not recorded which). The CDR3 DNA reads as TGCAGTGCTAGAAGTGCGGGAGAGGGAGATACGCAGTATTTT. Its translation is CSARSAGEGDTQYF.